This T cell receptor beta chain was documented in a study of T-cell memory formation after mild COVID-19. Background on the study: TCR clusters were mostly confined to one donor each. General observations from the study: The main location of contracting CD4+ clones was CM and EM, and that of contracting CD8+ clones was EMRA. Nothing confirmed that second-wave clones peaking on day 37 were specific for SARS-CoV-2.

Constant-segment primers and 5'RACE yielded cDNA libraries for TCR alpha and TCR beta, each carrying sample barcodes and UMIs. Each CDR3 protein gets one entry after TCRdb re-called the 5' RACE reads with MiXCR. The sample consists of roughly 160,000 distinct CDR3 sequences, approximately 13% of them appearing once. Only a few counts were recorded for this clonotype. Its antigen is unidentified. The germline CDR1 and CDR2 sequences are MNHEY and SVGEGT. Losses at the gene ends were 5 bases for V and 5 bases for J; bases not matched to a gene: 2. The CDR3 spans 12 residues. Sequencing used PBMCs or a T cell subset sorted from them (not recorded which). The chain couples TRBV6-2 or TRBV6-3 to TRBJ2-5; 7 bases line up with TRBD1. The clonotype originates from a man aged 18 to 29 who had mild COVID-19 (a few samples of this study predate the infection). Cell type and time point are not known. The CDR3 nucleotides are TGTGCCAGCAGTGACAGGGTTGAGACCCAGTACTTC. It encodes CASSDRVETQYF.